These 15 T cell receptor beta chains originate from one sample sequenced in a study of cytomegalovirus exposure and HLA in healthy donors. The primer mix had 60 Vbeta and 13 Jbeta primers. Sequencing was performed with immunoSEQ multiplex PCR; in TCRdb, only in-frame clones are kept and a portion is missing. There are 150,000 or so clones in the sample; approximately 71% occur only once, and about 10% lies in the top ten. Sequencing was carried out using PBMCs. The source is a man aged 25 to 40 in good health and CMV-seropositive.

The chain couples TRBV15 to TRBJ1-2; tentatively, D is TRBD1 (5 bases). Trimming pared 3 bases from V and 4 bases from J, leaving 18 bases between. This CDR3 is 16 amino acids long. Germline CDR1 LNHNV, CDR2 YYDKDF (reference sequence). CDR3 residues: CATSRADRGRPYGYTF. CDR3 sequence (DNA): TGTGCCACCAGCAGGGCCGACAGAGGAAGACCCTATGGCTACACCTTC.

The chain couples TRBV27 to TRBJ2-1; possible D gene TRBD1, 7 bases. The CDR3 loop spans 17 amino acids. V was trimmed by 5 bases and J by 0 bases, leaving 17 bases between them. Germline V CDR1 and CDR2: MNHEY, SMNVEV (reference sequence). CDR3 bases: TGTGCCAGCAGTAAATACAGGGGACTTAGCTCCTACAATGAGCAGTTCTTC. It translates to CASSKYRGLSSYNEQFF.

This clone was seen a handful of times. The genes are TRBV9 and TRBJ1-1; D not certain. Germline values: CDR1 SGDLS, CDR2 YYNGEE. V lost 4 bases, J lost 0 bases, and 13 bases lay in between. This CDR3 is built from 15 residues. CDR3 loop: CASSPRELMNTEAFF. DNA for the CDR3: TGTGCCAGCAGCCCTAGGGAGCTCATGAACACTGAAGCTTTCTTT.

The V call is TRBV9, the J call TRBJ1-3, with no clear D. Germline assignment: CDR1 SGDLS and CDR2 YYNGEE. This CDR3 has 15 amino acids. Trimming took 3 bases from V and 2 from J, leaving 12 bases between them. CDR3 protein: CASSEVVGPGNTIYF. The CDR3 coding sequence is TGTGCCAGCAGCGAAGTGGTGGGCCCTGGAAACACCATATATTTT.

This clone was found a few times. DNA for the CDR3: TGTGCCATCAGTGAATCCGGGACAGGGGCGAGAAGCAATCAGCCCCAGCATTTT. Translation: CAISESGTGARSNQPQHF. This chain uses TRBV10-3 with TRBJ1-5, with 10 bases identical to TRBD1. This CDR3 has 18 amino acids. J was trimmed by 1 base and V by 3 bases; bases with no gene match: 9. Germline V gene data show CDR1 as ENHRY and CDR2 as SYGVKD.

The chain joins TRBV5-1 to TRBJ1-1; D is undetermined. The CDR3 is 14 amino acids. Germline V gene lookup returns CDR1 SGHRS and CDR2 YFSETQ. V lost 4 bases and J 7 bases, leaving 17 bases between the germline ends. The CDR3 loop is CASSASRGGNEAFF. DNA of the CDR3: TGCGCCAGCAGCGCCTCCCGGGGAGGGAATGAAGCTTTCTTT.

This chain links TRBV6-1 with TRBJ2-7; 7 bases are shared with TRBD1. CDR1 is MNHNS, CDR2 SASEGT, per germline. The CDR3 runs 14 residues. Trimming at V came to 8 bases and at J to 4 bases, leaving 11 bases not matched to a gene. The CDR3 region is CASQRGQEDYEQYF. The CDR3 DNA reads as TGTGCCAGCCAAAGAGGACAGGAGGATTACGAGCAGTACTTC.

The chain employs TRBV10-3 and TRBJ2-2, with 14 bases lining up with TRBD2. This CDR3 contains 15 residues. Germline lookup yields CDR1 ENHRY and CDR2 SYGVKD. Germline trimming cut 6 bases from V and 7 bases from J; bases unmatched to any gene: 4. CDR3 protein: CAIRRGLAGGGELFF. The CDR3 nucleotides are TGTGCCATCAGAAGAGGACTAGCGGGAGGCGGGGAGCTGTTTTTT.

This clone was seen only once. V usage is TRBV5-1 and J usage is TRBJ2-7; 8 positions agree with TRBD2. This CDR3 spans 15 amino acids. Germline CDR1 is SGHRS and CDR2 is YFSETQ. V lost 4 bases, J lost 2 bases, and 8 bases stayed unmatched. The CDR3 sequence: CASSPGGGVPYEQYF. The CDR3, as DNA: TGCGCCAGCAGCCCCGGGGGGGGTGTACCCTACGAGCAGTACTTC.

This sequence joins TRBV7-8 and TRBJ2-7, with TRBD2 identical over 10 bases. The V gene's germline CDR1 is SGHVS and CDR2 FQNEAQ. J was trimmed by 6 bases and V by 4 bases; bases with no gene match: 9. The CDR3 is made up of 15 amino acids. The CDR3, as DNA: TGTGCCAGCAGCTCACTCGTAGCGGGAGGAGGCGAGCAGTACTTC. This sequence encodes CASSSLVAGGGEQYF. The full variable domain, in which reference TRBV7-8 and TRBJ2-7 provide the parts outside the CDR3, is GAGVSQSPRYKVAKRGQDVALRCDPISGHVSLFWYQQALGQGPEFLTYFQNEAQLDKSGLPSDRFFAERPEGSVSTLKIQRTQQEDSAVYLCASSSLVAGGGEQYFGPGTRLTVT.

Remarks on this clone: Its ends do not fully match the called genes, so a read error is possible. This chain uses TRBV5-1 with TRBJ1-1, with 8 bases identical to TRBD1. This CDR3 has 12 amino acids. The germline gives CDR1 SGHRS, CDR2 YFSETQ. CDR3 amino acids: CASSSLAGQGVF. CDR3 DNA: TGCGCCAGCAGCTCCCTAGCTGGACAGGGTGTTTTC.

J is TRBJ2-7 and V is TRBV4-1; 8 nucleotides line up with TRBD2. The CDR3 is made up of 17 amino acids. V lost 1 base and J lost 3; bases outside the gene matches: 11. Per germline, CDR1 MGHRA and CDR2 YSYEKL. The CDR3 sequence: CASSQGGASGSFYEQYF. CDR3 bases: TGCGCCAGCAGCCAAGGGGGGGCTAGCGGGTCTTTCTACGAGCAGTACTTC.

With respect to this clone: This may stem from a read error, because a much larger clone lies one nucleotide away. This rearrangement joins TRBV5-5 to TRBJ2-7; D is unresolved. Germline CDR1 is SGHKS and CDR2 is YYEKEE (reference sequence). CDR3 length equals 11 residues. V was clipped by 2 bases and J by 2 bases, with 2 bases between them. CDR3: CASSFTYEQYF. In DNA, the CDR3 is TGTGCCAGCAGCTTTACCTACGAGCAGTACTTC. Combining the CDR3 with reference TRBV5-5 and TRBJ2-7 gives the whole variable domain DAGVTQSPTHLIKTRGQQVTLRCSPISGHKSVSWYQQVLGQGPQFIFQYYEKEERGRGNFPDRFSARQFPNYSSELNVNALLLGDSALYLCASSFTYEQYFGPGTRLTVT.

CDR3 sequence reads: CASSLMRSRYNEQFF. As DNA, the CDR3 is TGTGCCAGCAGTTTGATGCGTAGTCGCTACAATGAGCAGTTCTTC. The chain is built from TRBV28 and TRBJ2-1; D not certain. Germline assignment: CDR1 MDHEN and CDR2 SYDVKM. V lost 3 bases to trimming and J lost 3 bases, with 12 bases between them. CDR3 length: 15 amino acids.

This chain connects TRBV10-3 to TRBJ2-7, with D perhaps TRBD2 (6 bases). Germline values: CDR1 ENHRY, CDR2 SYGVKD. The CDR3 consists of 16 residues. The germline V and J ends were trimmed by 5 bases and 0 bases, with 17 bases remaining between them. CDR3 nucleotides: TGTGCCATCAGTTATCTGGGGGGAGAGAGCTCCTACGAGCAGTACTTC. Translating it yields CAISYLGGESSYEQYF.